What follows are 23 T cell receptor beta chains derived from one specimen sequenced in a study of response to subunit inactivated influenza vaccine. TCRdb re-called the RT-PCR reads through MiXCR, storing one row per CDR3 protein. The sample consists of hundreds of thousands of distinct CDR3 sequences, approximately 15% of them appearing once. This material consisted of PBMCs from blood, taken 11 to 12 days after vaccination. These receptors were taken from a man aged 45 to 65 who received an inactivated influenza vaccine.

This sequence joins TRBV27 and TRBJ2-5; no clear D gene. Germline V gene data show CDR1 as MNHEY and CDR2 as SMNVEV (reference sequence). Trimming pared 5 bases from V and 4 bases from J, leaving 17 bases between. CDR3 length: 15 amino acids. The CDR3 loop reads CASSQARPLVETQYF. DNA for the CDR3: TGTGCCAGCAGTCAAGCACGACCCCTAGTAGAGACCCAGTACTTC.

The chain is built from TRBV5-1 and TRBJ2-1; 8 nucleotides match TRBD2. V dropped 0 bases and J dropped 1; count of bases not matched to a gene: 3. From germline, CDR1 is SGHRS and CDR2 YFSETQ. The CDR3 spans 16 residues. The CDR3 sequence: CASSLDGGASYNEQFF. CDR3 nucleotides: TGCGCCAGCAGCTTGGACGGGGGGGCTTCCTACAATGAGCAGTTCTTC.

This clonotype was observed a handful of times. The rearrangement joins TRBV29-1 to TRBJ2-7; 10 positions match TRBD2. V was clipped by 7 bases and J by 2 bases; unmatched bases: 2. This CDR3 is 12 amino acids long. Germline V gene sequence: CDR1 SQVTM, CDR2 ANQGSEA. This CDR3 is CSGGTSAYEQYF. In DNA form, the CDR3 reads TGCAGCGGAGGGACTAGCGCCTACGAGCAGTACTTC.

V usage is TRBV5-1 and J usage is TRBJ2-1; possibly TRBD2 for D (5 bases). Germline CDR1 SGHRS, CDR2 YFSETQ. The length of the CDR3 is 15 residues. V lost 4 bases, J lost 3 bases, and 14 bases lay in between. This chain's CDR3 is CASSRARGNYNEQFF. In DNA, the CDR3 is TGCGCCAGCAGCAGGGCCCGGGGAAACTACAATGAGCAGTTCTTC.

This clonotype was recorded a few times. This chain joins TRBV12-3 or TRBV12-4 and TRBJ2-2; the match to TRBD2 covers 9 bases. The CDR3 is 16 amino acids. V gave up 5 bases and J gave up 5 bases; unmatched junction bases: 9. The DNA for the CDR3 is TGTGCCAGCAGTACCGGACTAGCGTCAGTGACCGGGGAGCTGTTTTTT. Residues: CASSTGLASVTGELFF.

This clonotype has just a few counts. The chain links TRBV6-2 or TRBV6-3 to TRBJ2-7, with TRBD2 identical over 10 bases. Trimming took 0 bases from V and 3 from J; bases not matched to a gene: 2. CDR1 is MNHEY and CDR2 is SVGEGT in the germline V gene. The CDR3 contains 15 residues. CDR3 coding DNA: TGTGCCAGCAGTTACTCCAGGACTAGCGGCTACGAGCAGTACTTC. This translates into CASSYSRTSGYEQYF.

The gene calls are TRBV7-8 and TRBJ1-4; D possibly corresponds to TRBD1 (6 bases). Germline V gene data show CDR1 as SGHVS and CDR2 as FQNEAQ. The V and J ends lost 3 bases and 1 base respectively, with 15 bases between them. CDR3 length equals 17 residues. The CDR3 spells CASSFYRDRLTNEKLFF. In DNA form, the CDR3 reads TGTGCCAGCAGCTTCTACCGAGACAGGCTAACTAATGAAAAACTGTTTTTT.

The V and J genes are TRBV6-1 and TRBJ1-1, with D tentatively TRBD1 (6 bases). The CDR3 sequence is 13 residues long. V was clipped by 5 bases and J by 11 bases, with 18 bases between them. CDR1 and CDR2 (germline): MNHNS, SASEGT. CDR3 protein: CASSTTPGAAAFF. Here the CDR3 DNA reads TGTGCCAGCAGTACAACTCCAGGGGCTGCGGCTTTCTTT.

The rearrangement joins TRBV19 to TRBJ1-5; 7 bases align to TRBD1. With 4 bases clipped from V and 9 bases from J, the junction kept 9 bases outside the gene matches. The germline V gene has CDR1 LNHDA and CDR2 SQIVND (reference sequence). This CDR3 region has 14 residues. CDR3 sequence (DNA): TGTGCCAGTAGTAACAGGGGAGGGGCAGGGCCCCAGCATTTT. This translates into CASSNRGGAGPQHF.

The rearrangement joins TRBV9 to TRBJ2-5, with 11 bases aligning to TRBD2. Germline V CDR1 and CDR2: SGDLS, YYNGEE. V was pared by 3 bases and J by 5 bases, with 9 bases of the junction left unmatched. The CDR3 has 16 residues. CDR3 coding DNA: TGTGCCAGCAGCGCCATAGCGGGGGGGCCGTCGGAGACCCAGTACTTC. It is translated as CASSAIAGGPSETQYF.

This clonotype was counted a few times. Here the CDR3 DNA reads TGCGCCAGCAGCCAAGTTGGGAGCGGGTACAATGAGCAGTTCTTC. Translated: CASSQVGSGYNEQFF. The chain is built from TRBV4-3 and TRBJ2-1; D is perhaps TRBD2 (6 bases). This CDR3 spans 15 amino acids. Germline assignment: CDR1 LGHNA and CDR2 YSLEER. Trimming cost V 1 base and J 4 bases, with 11 bases left between them.

V usage is TRBV4-3 and J usage is TRBJ2-7; no clear D. V lost 0 bases to trimming and J lost 4 bases, with 7 bases between them. The CDR3 covers 13 residues. The germline V gene has CDR1 LGHNA and CDR2 YSLEER. CDR3 nucleotide sequence: TGCGCCAGCAGCCAAGAGACCGCGTACGAGCAGTACTTC. This gives the protein CASSQETAYEQYF.

The table lists this clonotype with many counts. The CDR3 is CASSLIPVLGGYNGYTF. The CDR3 nucleotides are TGTGCCAGCAGCTTAATCCCCGTCCTAGGGGGGTACAATGGCTACACCTTC. The chain is built from TRBV7-2 and TRBJ1-2; D possibly corresponds to TRBD1 (6 bases). This CDR3 spans 17 amino acids. Trimming left V 2 bases short and J 6 bases short, with 22 bases between. The germline V gene encodes CDR1 SGHTA and CDR2 FQGNSA.

This clonotype was counted between two and nine times. For the CDR3, the DNA is TGTGCCAGCAGCCGCTCGGATCGGGGCGAGCAGTACTTC. Translating it yields CASSRSDRGEQYF. The gene calls are TRBV12-3 or TRBV12-4 and TRBJ2-7; D is perhaps TRBD2 (5 bases). V was cut by 6 bases and J by 6 bases, with 15 bases left in between. CDR3 length equals 13 residues.

The chain links TRBV20-1 to TRBJ1-5, with D tentatively TRBD1 (6 bases). Germline V gene sequence: CDR1 DFQATT, CDR2 SNEGSKA (reference sequence). CDR3 length: 13 amino acids. The V gene lost 4 bases and the J gene lost 6 bases, with 13 bases spanning the gap. DNA of the CDR3: TGCAGTGCTATTTTTCCACAGGGTCAGCCCCAGCATTTT. It translates to CSAIFPQGQPQHF.

This chain links TRBV20-1 with TRBJ2-1; TRBD2 might be the D (5 bases). Trimming stripped 0 bases from V and 9 bases from J, with 12 bases between. Germline lookup yields CDR1 DFQATT and CDR2 SNEGSKA (reference sequence). CDR3 length equals 13 residues. CDR3 nucleotide sequence: TGCAGTGCTAGAGAACTAGTTTTGGGTGAGCAGTTCTTC. Translation gives CSARELVLGEQFF.

The chain couples TRBV5-6 to TRBJ2-7, with 7 bases fitting TRBD1. This CDR3 region has 17 residues. CDR1 is SGHDT and CDR2 is YYEEEE in the germline V gene. J gave up 3 bases and V 0 bases, and 12 bases lay outside the gene matches. The DNA of the CDR3 is TGTGCCAGCAGCTTGGGAGGGGTCGGGGACAGAATCTACGAGCAGTACTTC. Its translation is CASSLGGVGDRIYEQYF.

Only a few counts were recorded for this clonotype. This chain connects TRBV2 to TRBJ2-3; 11 bases line up with TRBD2. V lost 10 bases, J lost 10 bases, and 7 bases stayed unmatched. The CDR3 runs to 12 residues. CDR1 SNHLY and CDR2 FYNNEI come from the germline V gene. The CDR3 region has the DNA TGTGCCACCAACCTTAGCGGGAGGGCGCAGTATTTT. Residues: CATNLSGRAQYF.

There are a few counts of this clonotype. The V call is TRBV20-1, the J call TRBJ1-4, with TRBD1 matching 8 bases. V trimming: 5 bases; J trimming: 7 bases; junction bases outside the gene matches: 9. Germline CDR1 is DFQATT and CDR2 is SNEGSKA (reference sequence). CDR3 length equals 14 residues. DNA for the CDR3: TGCAGTGCTTTAACAGGGGGGGAAGGTGAAAAACTGTTTTTT. Amino acids: CSALTGGEGEKLFF.

A few counts support this clonotype. The chain links TRBV20-1 to TRBJ2-3; TRBD2 matches at 7 bases. The CDR3 runs to 14 residues. After removal of 0 bases from V and 5 bases from J, the junction contained 5 bases not matched to a gene. Germline V lookup: CDR1 DFQATT, CDR2 SNEGSKA (reference sequence). The CDR3 nucleotides read TGCAGTGCTAGAGACGCGGCGGGAGAAGATACGCAGTATTTT. Translating gives CSARDAAGEDTQYF.

This clonotype was observed a few times. This rearrangement joins TRBV5-1 to TRBJ2-7; the match to TRBD2 covers 8 bases. In germline, CDR1 is SGHRS, CDR2 YFSETQ. The CDR3 length is 15 residues. The trim removed 7 bases at V and 5 bases at J, leaving 14 bases unmatched. The CDR3 sequence is CASGRRGGRIHEQYF. For the CDR3, the DNA is TGCGCCAGCGGCAGGAGAGGCGGGAGGATCCACGAGCAGTACTTC.

The chain has TRBV9 and TRBJ1-1; 10 bases fit TRBD1. Germline trimming cut 6 bases from V and 1 base from J; bases unmatched to any gene: 6. Germline assignment: CDR1 SGDLS and CDR2 YYNGEE. This CDR3 comprises 15 residues. CDR3 DNA sequence: TGTGCCAGCACCCCGGGACAGGGGAGGAACACTGAAGCTTTCTTT. This encodes CASTPGQGRNTEAFF.

This clonotype was counted a few times. This CDR3 reads CAGGWTPIEQFF. CDR3 DNA sequence: TGTGCCGGGGGATGGACTCCGATCGAGCAGTTCTTC. The J gene is TRBJ2-1, the V gene TRBV6-2 or TRBV6-3, with D possibly called TRBD1 or TRBD2 (5 bases each). CDR3 length: 12 residues. Germline lookup yields CDR1 MNHEY and CDR2 SVGEGT. Trimming left V 11 bases short and J 10 bases short, with 18 bases between.